This T cell receptor beta chain was retrieved from a study of OX40 agonist ivuxolimab in advanced cancers. Overall study context: Patients enrolled in dose escalation were diagnosed with hepatocellular carcinoma, melanoma, renal cell or head and neck cancer.

The germline V and J ends were trimmed by 2 bases and 6 bases, with 10 bases remaining between them. Germline values: CDR1 SGHNT, CDR2 YYREEE (reference sequence). This CDR3 spans 13 amino acids. As for this clone: Its antigen is unidentified.

Clones were sequenced by immunoSEQ multiplex PCR, and TCRdb holds only the in-frame ones, with some missing. The sample lists 12,000 or so clones, 75% to 85% seen once, with over 13% in the top ten. Study outcomes and limitations: CD4+ T cells averaged fewer expanded clones than CD8+ T cells.

J is TRBJ2-3 and V is TRBV5-4; D may be TRBD2 (6 bases). This clonotype originated in an adult with an advanced solid tumor such as melanoma, head and neck, liver or kidney cancer. The sample in question was CD4+ or CD8+ T cells sorted from blood, obtained in a trial of the OX40 agonist ivuxolimab. The CDR3 reads CASSFGTSDTQYF. CDR3 DNA sequence: TGTGCCAGCAGCTTCGGGACTTCGGATACGCAGTATTTT.